Below are 25 T cell receptor beta chains sequenced from a single sample in a study of technical replicates of blood from a few donors (dated by TCRdb to 2015 to 2018). The library was made by the immunoSEQ multiplex PCR assay. Here the immuneACCESS table is served through TCRdb, limited to in-frame sequences with V and J called. Missing clones are a known gap in these copies; in checked studies unresolved V genes cover under half, and the rest lacks a known reason. The sample includes around 80,000 clones, with roughly 93% observed a single time. Jointly, the top ten make up 0.2% to 0.25% of the sample. What was sequenced was T cells isolated from PBMCs. The source of these receptors is a human donor in good health.

This chain uses TRBV27 with TRBJ2-1; the match to TRBD2 covers 7 bases. The V segment lost 2 bases and the J segment 7 bases; nucleotides outside the gene matches: 8. From germline, CDR1 is MNHEY and CDR2 SMNVEV (reference sequence). This CDR3 is built from 15 residues. CDR3 sequence: CASSLGPWGGNEQFF. The CDR3 nucleotides are TGTGCCAGCAGTTTAGGTCCGTGGGGGGGAAATGAGCAGTTCTTC.

The chain employs TRBV14 and TRBJ2-1, with a tentative D call TRBD1 (5 bases). Per germline, CDR1 SGHDN and CDR2 FVKESK. The CDR3 runs 13 residues. V lost 1 base and J lost 8, with 9 bases in between. CDR3 bases: TGTGCCAGCAGCCAAGTCAGGGATTATGAGCAGTTCTTC. It encodes CASSQVRDYEQFF. The full variable domain, with the rest looked up from reference TRBV14 and TRBJ2-1, is EAGVTQFPSHSVIEKGQTVTLRCDPISGHDNLYWYRRVMGKEIKFLLHFVKESKQDESGMPNNRFLAERTGGTYSTLKVQPAELEDSGVYFCASSQVRDYEQFFGPGTRLTVL.

V and J are TRBV5-1 and TRBJ2-1; a possible D gene is TRBD2 (6 bases). The CDR3 length is 14 residues. Germline CDR1 is SGHRS and CDR2 is YFSETQ. Trimming took 0 bases from V and 9 from J, leaving 13 bases between them. CDR3: CASSLARELSEQFF. CDR3 in DNA: TGCGCCAGCAGCTTGGCCCGGGAGTTGAGTGAGCAGTTCTTC.

The rearrangement uses TRBV14 and TRBJ2-2; 7 bases agree with TRBD1. The junction had 11 bases not matched to a gene; V was cut back by 1 base and J by 6 bases. In germline, CDR1 is SGHDN, CDR2 FVKESK. The CDR3 sequence is 17 residues long. In DNA, the CDR3 is TGTGCCAGCAGCCAAGTGGACAGGATCTCGCGCGCCGGGGAGCTGTTTTTT. Translation: CASSQVDRISRAGELFF.

This rearrangement joins TRBV6-5 to TRBJ2-3, with 8 bases aligning to TRBD1. Germline assignment: CDR1 MNHEY and CDR2 SVGAGI. This CDR3 region has 15 residues. Trimming took 6 bases from V and 5 from J; bases not matched to a gene: 10. CDR3 in DNA: TGTGCCAGCAGCACCGGGACAGGTGTTCGAGATACGCAGTATTTT. Amino acid sequence: CASSTGTGVRDTQYF.

This clone showed up just once. This sequence joins TRBV7-8 and TRBJ2-7; 7 bases agree with TRBD1. The V and J ends lost 3 bases and 0 bases, in that order; junction bases with no gene match: 5. Germline CDR1 and CDR2: SGHVS and FQNEAQ. The CDR3 is made up of 15 amino acids. The CDR3 DNA follows: TGTGCCAGCAGCTTCGGCAGGGGGAGCTCCTACGAGCAGTACTTC. Amino acids: CASSFGRGSSYEQYF.

This clone is a singleton in its sample. This chain uses TRBV10-1 with TRBJ2-1, with TRBD1 identical over 9 bases. CDR3 length equals 14 residues. Per germline, CDR1 WNHNN and CDR2 SYGVQD (reference sequence). The ends lost 6 bases at V and 6 bases at J; junction bases unmatched: 6. The CDR3 sequence: CASRGGTGSNEQFF. The CDR3 DNA reads TGCGCCAGCAGGGGCGGGACAGGGAGCAATGAGCAGTTCTTC.

The chain recombines TRBV4-1 with TRBJ1-1, with a tentative D call TRBD1 (5 bases). Germline loops: CDR1 MGHRA, CDR2 YSYEKL. The CDR3 is made up of 15 amino acids. The ends were cut back, 7 bases at V and 4 bases at J, with 19 bases in the middle. CDR3 coding DNA: TGCGCCAGCAACTCGCCTACCGGGGGAAGCACTGAAGCTTTCTTT. Translating it yields CASNSPTGGSTEAFF.

The rearrangement links TRBV28 to TRBJ2-5; D uncertain. From germline, CDR1 is MDHEN and CDR2 SYDVKM. With 7 bases removed from V and 1 base from J, the gap between germline ends came to 19 bases. The CDR3 loop spans 16 amino acids. CDR3 nucleotides: TGTGCCAGCAAAGAAACGGAGCCGTTTACCCAAGAGACCCAGTACTTC. It encodes CASKETEPFTQETQYF.

The chain employs TRBV28 and TRBJ1-2; a possible D gene is TRBD1 (6 bases). Germline V CDR1 and CDR2: MDHEN, SYDVKM. This CDR3 is 15 amino acids long. Trimming stripped 6 bases from V and 8 bases from J, with 22 bases between. The CDR3 here is CASRTPQGLINGYTF. Here the CDR3 DNA reads TGTGCCAGCAGAACCCCACAGGGTTTGATTAACGGCTACACCTTC.

This clone was counted once. The CDR3 coding sequence is TGCAGCGTTGCTCCGGGACAAGAGTACGAGCAGTACTTC. This codes for CSVAPGQEYEQYF. V is TRBV29-1 and J is TRBJ2-7; D may be TRBD1 (6 bases). CDR1 SQVTM and CDR2 ANQGSEA come from the germline V gene. The CDR3 is 13 amino acids. V shed 4 bases and J shed 4 bases, with 14 bases lying between them.

This sequence joins TRBV14 and TRBJ2-7; possibly TRBD2 for D (6 bases). Between the trimmed V and J ends, which lost 4 bases and 1 base, there was a span of 17 bases. CDR1 SGHDN and CDR2 FVKESK come from the germline V gene. The CDR3 is 16 amino acids. The CDR3 spells CASSPRWRGPSYEQYF. In DNA form, the CDR3 reads TGTGCCAGCAGCCCCCGATGGCGGGGACCGTCCTACGAGCAGTACTTC.

This chain uses TRBV28 with TRBJ1-5; TRBD1 aligns across 7 bases. In germline, CDR1 is MDHEN, CDR2 SYDVKM. The CDR3 is made up of 13 amino acids. The V segment lost 5 bases and the J segment 6 bases; nucleotides outside the gene matches: 4. CDR3 DNA: TGTGCCAGCAGTACAGGGGCGCGTCAGCCCCAGCATTTT. It codes for CASSTGARQPQHF.

V gene TRBV5-1 combines with J gene TRBJ2-6; D not resolved. The CDR3 sequence is 20 residues long. Trimming stripped 4 bases from V and 0 bases from J, with 23 bases between. The V gene's germline CDR1 is SGHRS and CDR2 YFSETQ. CDR3 DNA: TGCGCCAGCAGCAGCACTCGAGGTACCACCTTTGACTCTGGGGCCAACGTCCTGACTTTC. This encodes CASSSTRGTTFDSGANVLTF.

This clone was detected only once. The genes are TRBV7-9 and TRBJ2-3; TRBD1 agrees at 7 bases. The length of the CDR3 is 15 residues. The germline V gene encodes CDR1 SEHNR and CDR2 FQNEAQ (reference sequence). Germline trimming cut 5 bases from V and 0 bases from J; bases unmatched to any gene: 5. In DNA, the CDR3 is TGTGCCAGCAGCCGTCGGGACAGTAGCACAGATACGCAGTATTTT. Translating gives CASSRRDSSTDTQYF.

V is TRBV15 and J is TRBJ2-5, with 9 bases lining up with TRBD2. The CDR3 extends over 15 amino acids. The V gene's germline CDR1 is LNHNV and CDR2 YYDKDF (reference sequence). The ends lost 0 bases at V and 2 bases at J; junction bases unmatched: 1. The CDR3 DNA sequence: TGTGCCACCAGCAGAGATGCGGGAGGGCAAGAGACCCAGTACTTC. Amino acid sequence: CATSRDAGGQETQYF.

This clone was observed a single time. The chain carries TRBV9 and TRBJ2-5, with D maybe TRBD1 (5 bases). V lost 2 bases and J 2 bases, leaving 7 bases between the germline ends. The CDR3 length is 13 residues. The V gene's germline CDR1 is SGDLS and CDR2 YYNGEE. The DNA of the CDR3 is TGTGCCAGCAGCGTGGCAGGGCAAGAGACCCAGTACTTC. Amino acids: CASSVAGQETQYF.

The CDR3 sequence: CAWSVLPYIGRGNSPLHF. The CDR3 bases are TGTGCCTGGAGTGTACTCCCCTACATAGGTCGGGGTAATTCACCCCTCCACTTT. This chain uses TRBV30 with TRBJ1-6; D unclear. V was pared by 0 bases and J by 6 bases, with 21 bases between. CDR3 length: 18 residues. Germline values: CDR1 GTSNPN, CDR2 SVGIG (reference sequence).

A single count supports this clone. The V and J genes are TRBV4-2 and TRBJ2-1; 8 bases are a match to TRBD1. CDR1 is LGHNA and CDR2 is YNFKEQ in the germline V gene. V gave up 4 bases and J gave up 9 bases; unmatched junction bases: 5. There are 13 residues in the CDR3. CDR3 amino acids: CASSPDRVGEQFF. The DNA for the CDR3 is TGTGCCAGCAGCCCGGACAGGGTCGGTGAGCAGTTCTTC.

This clone was observed a single time. The chain carries TRBV6-5 and TRBJ2-3; a weak D match, TRBD1 (6 bases). The CDR3 covers 14 residues. The germline V gene encodes CDR1 MNHEY and CDR2 SVGAGI. Trimming took off 5 bases at V and 2 bases at J, with 11 bases between the two ends. This CDR3 reads CASSPGQYTDTQYF. Here the CDR3 DNA reads TGTGCCAGCAGTCCTGGACAGTACACAGATACGCAGTATTTT.

The rearrangement links TRBV9 to TRBJ1-1; D not resolved. Looked up from germline, CDR1 is SGDLS and CDR2 is YYNGEE. This CDR3 contains 14 residues. V was pared by 1 base and J by 1 base, with 8 bases between. Written as DNA, the CDR3 is TGTGCCAGCAGCGTAATCGGAGAGAACACTGAAGCTTTCTTT. Its protein is CASSVIGENTEAFF.

The V and J genes are TRBV10-3 and TRBJ1-5; 7 nucleotides match TRBD1. Germline trimming cut 2 bases from V and 3 bases from J; bases unmatched to any gene: 1. The germline V gene has CDR1 ENHRY and CDR2 SYGVKD. The CDR3 is made up of 14 amino acids. CDR3 loop: CAISEDRVNQPQHF. CDR3 DNA sequence: TGTGCCATCAGTGAGGACAGGGTCAATCAGCCCCAGCATTTT.

In this sample, this clone turned up a few times. The V and J genes are TRBV7-9 and TRBJ2-1, with 13 bases matching TRBD2. This CDR3 region has 14 residues. V dropped 6 bases and J dropped 10; count of bases not matched to a gene: 6. Germline V gene lookup returns CDR1 SEHNR and CDR2 FQNEAQ (reference sequence). The CDR3, as DNA: TGTGCCAGCAGGTCGGGGACTAGCGGGGTGGAGCAGTTCTTC. It is translated as CASRSGTSGVEQFF.

V usage is TRBV28 and J usage is TRBJ2-7; 10 bases are a match to TRBD2. Trimming took 6 bases from V and 1 from J; bases not matched to a gene: 6. CDR1 is MDHEN and CDR2 is SYDVKM in the germline V gene. This CDR3 contains 15 residues. CDR3 DNA: TGTGCCAGCAGCTTCACTAGCGGGACTTCCTACGAGCAGTACTTC. Protein: CASSFTSGTSYEQYF.

V gene TRBV7-9 combines with J gene TRBJ1-1; D remains unclear. V was clipped by 3 bases and J by 2 bases, with 10 bases between them. The CDR3 totals 14 residues. CDR1 and CDR2 from the germline V gene are SEHNR and FQNEAQ (reference sequence). In DNA, the CDR3 is TGTGCCAGCAGCTTGACAAAGGATAACACTGAAGCTTTCTTT. Translation: CASSLTKDNTEAFF.